This TCR beta chain was recovered during a study of T cell responses to AZD1222 COVID-19 vaccine. General observations from the study: Nearly half of unique spike-specific TCRs reportedly avoided B.1.351 and B.1.1.7 mutated regions. There were mostly white British donors and more females than males, and clonal diversity was possibly underestimated.

Assay used: immunoSEQ multiplex PCR; TCRdb lists only in-frame clones, some missing. The profile covers 150,000 to 200,000 clones, with over 80% appearing a single time and roughly 6% taken by the ten largest. CDR1 is LGHNA and CDR2 is YNFKEQ in the germline V gene. V lost 2 bases and J 1 base, leaving 11 bases between the germline ends. The CDR3 extends over 15 amino acids. In regard to this clone: The antigen is unknown.

The chain has TRBV4-2 and TRBJ1-2; possible D gene TRBD1, 5 bases. Sequencing was performed on peripheral blood, taken on day 0 of AZD1222 vaccination. The source is an adult in good health. Here the CDR3 reads CASSQKTDDNYGYTF. The CDR3 coding sequence is TGTGCCAGCAGCCAAAAGACAGACGATAACTATGGCTACACCTTC.